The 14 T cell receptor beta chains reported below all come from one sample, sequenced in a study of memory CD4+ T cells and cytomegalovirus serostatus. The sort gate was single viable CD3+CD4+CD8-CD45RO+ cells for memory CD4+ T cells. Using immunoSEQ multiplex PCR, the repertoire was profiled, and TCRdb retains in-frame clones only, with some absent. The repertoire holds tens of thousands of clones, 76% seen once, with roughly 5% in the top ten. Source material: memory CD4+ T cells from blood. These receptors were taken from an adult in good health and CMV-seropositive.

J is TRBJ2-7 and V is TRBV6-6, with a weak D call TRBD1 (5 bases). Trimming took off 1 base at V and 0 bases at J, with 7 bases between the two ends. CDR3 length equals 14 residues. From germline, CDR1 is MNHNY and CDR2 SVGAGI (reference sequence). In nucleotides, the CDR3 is TGTGCCAGCAGTTACTATCAGGGCTCCTACGAGCAGTACTTC. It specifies CASSYYQGSYEQYF.

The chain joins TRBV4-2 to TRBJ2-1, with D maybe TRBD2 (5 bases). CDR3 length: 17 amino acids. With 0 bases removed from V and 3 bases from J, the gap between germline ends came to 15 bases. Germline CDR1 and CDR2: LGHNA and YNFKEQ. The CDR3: CASSQEVLLADYNEQFF. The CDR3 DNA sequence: TGTGCCAGCAGCCAAGAGGTCTTGCTAGCTGACTACAATGAGCAGTTCTTC.

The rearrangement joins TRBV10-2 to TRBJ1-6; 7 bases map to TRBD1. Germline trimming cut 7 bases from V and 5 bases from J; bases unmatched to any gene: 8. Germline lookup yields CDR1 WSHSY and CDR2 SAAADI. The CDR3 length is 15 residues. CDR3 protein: CASMMTTGNNSPLHF. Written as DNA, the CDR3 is TGCGCCAGCATGATGACGACAGGGAATAATTCACCCCTCCACTTT.

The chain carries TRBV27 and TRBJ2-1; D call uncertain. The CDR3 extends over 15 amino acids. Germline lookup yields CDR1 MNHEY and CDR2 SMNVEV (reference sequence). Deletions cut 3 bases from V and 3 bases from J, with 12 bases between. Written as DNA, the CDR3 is TGTGCCAGCAGTTTTAGGGCAGAAAACTACAATGAGCAGTTCTTC. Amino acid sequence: CASSFRAENYNEQFF.

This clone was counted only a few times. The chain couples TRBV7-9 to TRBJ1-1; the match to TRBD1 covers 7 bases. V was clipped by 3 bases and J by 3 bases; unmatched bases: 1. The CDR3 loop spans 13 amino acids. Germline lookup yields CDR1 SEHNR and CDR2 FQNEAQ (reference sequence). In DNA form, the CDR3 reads TGTGCCAGCAGCTTCGACAGGGACACTGAAGCTTTCTTT. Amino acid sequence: CASSFDRDTEAFF.

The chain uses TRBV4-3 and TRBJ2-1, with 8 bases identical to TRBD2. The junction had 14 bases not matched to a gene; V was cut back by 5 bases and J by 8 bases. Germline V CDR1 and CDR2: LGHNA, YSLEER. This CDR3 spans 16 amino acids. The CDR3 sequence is CASSSLGSGSADEQFF. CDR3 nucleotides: TGCGCCAGCAGCTCCCTAGGCAGCGGGAGTGCGGATGAGCAGTTCTTC.

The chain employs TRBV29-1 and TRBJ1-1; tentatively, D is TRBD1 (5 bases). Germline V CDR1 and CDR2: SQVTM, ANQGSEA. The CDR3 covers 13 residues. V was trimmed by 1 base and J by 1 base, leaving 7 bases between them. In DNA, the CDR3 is TGCAGCGTTGAAGGCAGGGCGAACACTGAAGCTTTCTTT. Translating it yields CSVEGRANTEAFF.

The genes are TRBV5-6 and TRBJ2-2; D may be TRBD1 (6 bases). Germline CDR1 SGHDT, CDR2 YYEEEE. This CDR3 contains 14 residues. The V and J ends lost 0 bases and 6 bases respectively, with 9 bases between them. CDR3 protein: CASSLGRGSGELFF. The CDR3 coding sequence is TGTGCCAGCAGCTTGGGAAGGGGGTCCGGGGAGCTGTTTTTT.

DNA for the CDR3: TGTGCCAGCCGGAAGGGGGGACACACCGGGGAGCTGTTTTTT. Protein sequence: CASRKGGHTGELFF. The chain is built from TRBV7-8 and TRBJ2-2; D could derive from TRBD1 or TRBD2 (6 bases each). CDR3 length: 14 amino acids. The germline gives CDR1 SGHVS, CDR2 FQNEAQ. Trimming shortened V by 8 bases and J by 3 bases, and 13 bases separated the two germline ends. The variable domain in full, completed from reference TRBV7-8 and TRBJ2-2, reads GAGVSQSPRYKVAKRGQDVALRCDPISGHVSLFWYQQALGQGPEFLTYFQNEAQLDKSGLPSDRFFAERPEGSVSTLKIQRTQQEDSAVYLCASRKGGHTGELFFGEGSRLTVL.

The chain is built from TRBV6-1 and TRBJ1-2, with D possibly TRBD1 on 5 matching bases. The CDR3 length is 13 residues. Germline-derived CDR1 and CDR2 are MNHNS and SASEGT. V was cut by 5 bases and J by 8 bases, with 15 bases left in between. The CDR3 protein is CASSLAGRDGYTF. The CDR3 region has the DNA TGTGCCAGCAGTTTGGCGGGGAGGGACGGCTACACCTTC.

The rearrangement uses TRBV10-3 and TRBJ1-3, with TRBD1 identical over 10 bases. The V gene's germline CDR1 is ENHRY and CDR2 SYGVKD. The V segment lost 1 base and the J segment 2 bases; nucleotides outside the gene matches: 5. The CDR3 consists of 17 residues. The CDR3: CAISELGTGDTGNTIYF. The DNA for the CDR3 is TGTGCCATCAGTGAGTTAGGGACAGGGGATACTGGAAACACCATATATTTT.

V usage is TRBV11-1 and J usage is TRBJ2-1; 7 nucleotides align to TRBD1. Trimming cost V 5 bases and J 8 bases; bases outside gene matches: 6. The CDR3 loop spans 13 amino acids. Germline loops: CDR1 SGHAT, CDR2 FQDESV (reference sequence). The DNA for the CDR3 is TGTGCCAGCAGCGCGAGAGACAGGGATGAGCAGTTCTTC. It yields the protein CASSARDRDEQFF. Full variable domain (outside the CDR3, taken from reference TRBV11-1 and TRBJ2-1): EAEVAQSPRYKITEKSQAVAFWCDPISGHATLYWYRQILGQGPELLVQFQDESVVDDSQLPKDRFSAERLKGVDSTLKIQPAELGDSAMYLCASSARDRDEQFFGPGTRLTVL.

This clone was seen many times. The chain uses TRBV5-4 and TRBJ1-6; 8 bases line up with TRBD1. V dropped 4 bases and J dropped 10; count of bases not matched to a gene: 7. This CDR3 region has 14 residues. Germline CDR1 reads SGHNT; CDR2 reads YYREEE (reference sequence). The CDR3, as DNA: TGTGCCAGCAGCCCGGACAGGGTTAGATCACCCCTCCACTTT. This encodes CASSPDRVRSPLHF.

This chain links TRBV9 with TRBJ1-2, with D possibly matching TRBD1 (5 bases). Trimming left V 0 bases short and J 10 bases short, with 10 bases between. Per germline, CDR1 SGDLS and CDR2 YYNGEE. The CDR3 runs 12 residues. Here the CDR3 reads CASSVASGPYTF. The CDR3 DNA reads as TGTGCCAGCAGCGTAGCGTCAGGGCCCTACACCTTC.